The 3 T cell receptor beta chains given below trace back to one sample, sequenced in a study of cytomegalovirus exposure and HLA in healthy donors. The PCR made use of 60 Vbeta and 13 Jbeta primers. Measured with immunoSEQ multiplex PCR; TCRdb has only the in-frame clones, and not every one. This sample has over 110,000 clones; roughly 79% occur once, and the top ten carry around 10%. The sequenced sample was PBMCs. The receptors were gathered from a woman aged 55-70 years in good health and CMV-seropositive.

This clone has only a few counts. CDR3 bases: TGTGCCAGCAGCTTGAGCGCCGGGACAGGGACGTCCAACGAGCAGTACTTC. It yields the protein CASSLSAGTGTSNEQYF. J is TRBJ2-7 and V is TRBV5-6, with TRBD1 matching over 9 bases. V lost 1 base to trimming and J lost 5 bases; unmatched junction nucleotides: 13. Germline CDR1 reads SGHDT; CDR2 reads YYEEEE. This CDR3 has 17 residues. The full variable domain, completed using reference TRBV5-6 and TRBJ2-7, is DAGVTQSPTHLIKTRGQQVTLRCSPKSGHDTVSWYQQALGQGPQFIFQYYEEEERQRGNFPDRFSGHQFPNYSSELNVNALLLGDSALYLCASSLSAGTGTSNEQYFGPGTRLTVT.

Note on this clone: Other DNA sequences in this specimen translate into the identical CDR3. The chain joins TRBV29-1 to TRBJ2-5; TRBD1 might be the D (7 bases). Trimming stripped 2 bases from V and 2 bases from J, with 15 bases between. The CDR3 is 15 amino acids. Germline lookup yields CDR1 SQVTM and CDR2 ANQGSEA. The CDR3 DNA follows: TGCAGCGTTGAATGGCGGGACAGTCTACAAGAGACCCAGTACTTC. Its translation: CSVEWRDSLQETQYF.

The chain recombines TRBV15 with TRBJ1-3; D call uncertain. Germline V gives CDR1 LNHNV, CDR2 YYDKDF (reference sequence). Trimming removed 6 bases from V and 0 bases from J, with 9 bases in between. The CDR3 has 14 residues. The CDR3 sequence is CATRQLSSGNTIYF. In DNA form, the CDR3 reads TGTGCCACCAGACAGCTAAGCTCTGGAAACACCATATATTTT.